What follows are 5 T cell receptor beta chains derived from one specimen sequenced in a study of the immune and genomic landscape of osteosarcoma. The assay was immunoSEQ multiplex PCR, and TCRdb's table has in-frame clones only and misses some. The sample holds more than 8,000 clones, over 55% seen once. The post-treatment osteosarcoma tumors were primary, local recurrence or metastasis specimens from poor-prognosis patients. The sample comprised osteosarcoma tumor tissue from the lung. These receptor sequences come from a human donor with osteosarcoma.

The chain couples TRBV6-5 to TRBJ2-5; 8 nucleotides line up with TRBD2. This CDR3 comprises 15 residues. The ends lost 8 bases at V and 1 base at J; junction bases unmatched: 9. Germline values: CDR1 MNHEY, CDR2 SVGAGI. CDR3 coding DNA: TGTGCCAGCGGTATTACTAGCGGTACCCAAGAGACCCAGTACTTC. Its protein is CASGITSGTQETQYF.

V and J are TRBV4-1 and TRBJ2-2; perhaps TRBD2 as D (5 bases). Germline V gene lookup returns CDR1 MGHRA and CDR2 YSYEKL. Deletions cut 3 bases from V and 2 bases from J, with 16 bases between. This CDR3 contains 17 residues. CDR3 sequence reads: CASSQPAEGFNTGELFF. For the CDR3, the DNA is TGCGCCAGCAGCCAGCCTGCCGAGGGCTTTAACACCGGGGAGCTGTTTTTT.

For the CDR3, the DNA is TGTGCCGTCCGGGACAGGGGCTCTGGGGCCAACGTCCTGACTTTC. Its translation: CAVRDRGSGANVLTF. The chain uses TRBV28 and TRBJ2-6, with TRBD1 matching over 10 bases. Germline V lookup: CDR1 MDHEN, CDR2 SYDVKM. CDR3 length: 15 amino acids. The V and J ends lost 11 bases and 0 bases, in that order; junction bases with no gene match: 4.

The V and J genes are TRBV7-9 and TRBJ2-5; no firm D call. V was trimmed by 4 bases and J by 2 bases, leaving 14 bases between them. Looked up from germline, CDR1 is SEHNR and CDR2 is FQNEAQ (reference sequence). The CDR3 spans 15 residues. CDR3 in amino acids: CASSSGSRIQETQYF. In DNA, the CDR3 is TGTGCCAGCAGCTCAGGTTCACGTATACAAGAGACCCAGTACTTC. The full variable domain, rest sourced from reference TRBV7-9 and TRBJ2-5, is DTGVSQNPRHKITKRGQNVTFRCDPISEHNRLYWYRQTLGQGPEFLTYFQNEAQLEKSRLLSDRFSAERPKGSFSTLEIQRTEQGDSAMYLCASSSGSRIQETQYFGPGTRLLVL.

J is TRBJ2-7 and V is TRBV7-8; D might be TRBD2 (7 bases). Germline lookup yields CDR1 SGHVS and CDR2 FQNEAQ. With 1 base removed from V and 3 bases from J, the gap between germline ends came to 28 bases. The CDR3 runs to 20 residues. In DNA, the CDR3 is TGTGCCAGCAGCTTAGATCCAACCGGGGACACCCGACTAGCTCGCTACGAGCAGTACTTC. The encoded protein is CASSLDPTGDTRLARYEQYF.